Listed here are 24 T cell receptor beta chains from one sample, sequenced in a study of CD8 T cells in ankylosing spondylitis. Each CDR3 protein gets one entry after TCRdb re-called the 5' RACE reads with MiXCR. The data show roughly 260,000 distinct CDR3 sequences, over 15% seen once. The source material was blood, either unsorted or a sorted T cell fraction (not recorded which). These TCRs come from a male donor with ankylosing spondylitis or in good health (not recorded which).

This clonotype was seen a few times. The V gene is TRBV3-1, the J gene TRBJ1-1; TRBD1 matches at 7 bases. The J segment lost 4 bases and the V segment lost 4 bases, leaving 9 bases of the junction unmatched. Per the germline V gene, CDR1 is LGHDT and CDR2 is YNNKEL (reference sequence). The length of the CDR3 is 15 residues. CDR3 nucleotide sequence: TGTGCCAGCAGCCCGAGGGTAGGGGGCATCACTGAAGCTTTCTTT. It codes for CASSPRVGGITEAFF.

The V call is TRBV5-6, the J call TRBJ2-1, with D possibly matching TRBD1 (6 bases). The CDR3 extends over 14 amino acids. Deletions cut 2 bases from V and 5 bases from J, with 11 bases between. Per germline, CDR1 SGHDT and CDR2 YYEEEE. This CDR3 is CASSLVSGDNEQFF. CDR3 in DNA: TGTGCCAGCAGCTTAGTTTCAGGGGACAATGAGCAGTTCTTC.

This clonotype showed up many times. The rearrangement uses TRBV18 and TRBJ2-1, with 10 positions matching TRBD2. The germline V gene has CDR1 KGHSH and CDR2 LQKENI. Trimming removed 1 base from V and 3 bases from J; junction bases left unmatched: 3. The CDR3 runs to 16 residues. CDR3 in amino acids: CASSPRSSGGYNEQFF. In nucleotides, the CDR3 is TGTGCCAGCTCACCACGGTCTAGCGGGGGCTACAATGAGCAGTTCTTC.

This chain links TRBV3-1 with TRBJ2-3; maybe TRBD2 (5 bases). The germline CDR1 and CDR2 sequences are LGHDT and YNNKEL (reference sequence). The CDR3 consists of 13 residues. Trimming took 1 base from V and 6 from J, leaving 8 bases between them. DNA for the CDR3: TGTGCCAGCAGCCAAGGGACTCGGGATACGCAGTATTTT. Translating it yields CASSQGTRDTQYF.

This clonotype appeared many times. CDR3 in amino acids: CSVKPGLREAFF. In DNA, the CDR3 is TGCAGCGTAAAGCCGGGACTTCGTGAAGCTTTCTTT. The J gene is TRBJ1-1, the V gene TRBV29-1, with D maybe TRBD1 (5 bases). The germline V gene has CDR1 SQVTM and CDR2 ANQGSEA. This CDR3 spans 12 amino acids. Trimming took 6 bases from V and 7 from J, leaving 15 bases between them.

In this sample, this clonotype turned up a few times. This sequence joins TRBV6-1 and TRBJ1-5, with no clear D. The germline gives CDR1 MNHNS, CDR2 SASEGT. The CDR3 runs to 12 residues. V was cut by 2 bases and J by 7 bases, with 6 bases left in between. CDR3 amino acids: CASSELSQPQHF. DNA for the CDR3: TGTGCCAGCAGTGAACTTAGCCAGCCCCAGCATTTT.

The chain recombines TRBV20-1 with TRBJ2-2; 9 positions match TRBD1. V lost 0 bases, J lost 3 bases, and 5 bases stayed unmatched. Germline CDR1 DFQATT, CDR2 SNEGSKA (reference sequence). This CDR3 has 16 amino acids. The CDR3 sequence: CSARDKGDRDTGELFF. CDR3 in DNA: TGCAGTGCTAGAGATAAGGGGGACAGGGACACCGGGGAGCTGTTTTTT.

The J gene is TRBJ2-2, the V gene TRBV5-1, with D perhaps TRBD2 (5 bases). The V end lost 0 bases, the J end lost 5 bases, and 11 bases lay between the germline ends. Germline V lookup: CDR1 SGHRS, CDR2 YFSETQ. This CDR3 comprises 15 residues. The CDR3 protein is CASSLERGYTGELFF. CDR3 DNA: TGCGCCAGCAGCTTGGAACGGGGTTATACCGGGGAGCTGTTTTTT.

This clonotype has only a few counts. The rearrangement joins TRBV20-1 to TRBJ2-3, with TRBD2 matching over 10 bases. In germline, CDR1 is DFQATT, CDR2 SNEGSKA (reference sequence). The CDR3 loop spans 15 amino acids. V was pared by 4 bases and J by 4 bases, with 8 bases of the junction left unmatched. The DNA for the CDR3 is TGCAGTGCTATCGGGACTAGCGAGGGACCAGATACGCAGTATTTT. This sequence encodes CSAIGTSEGPDTQYF.

This clonotype was seen a few times. The chain links TRBV5-1 to TRBJ2-3; D is ambiguous. This CDR3 is 16 amino acids long. Germline lookup yields CDR1 SGHRS and CDR2 YFSETQ. With 0 bases removed from V and 3 bases from J, the gap between germline ends came to 14 bases. CDR3 in DNA: TGCGCCAGCAGCTTGGAACTACGATTCTTAACAGATACGCAGTATTTT. Translated, it gives CASSLELRFLTDTQYF.

The chain employs TRBV18 and TRBJ2-1; 9 nucleotides align to TRBD2. From germline, CDR1 is KGHSH and CDR2 LQKENI. This CDR3 contains 16 residues. The V segment lost 0 bases and the J segment 7 bases; nucleotides outside the gene matches: 7. The chain's CDR3 is CASSPPKRGELNEQFF. CDR3 nucleotide sequence: TGTGCCAGCTCACCACCCAAGCGGGGGGAGCTTAATGAGCAGTTCTTC.

This rearrangement joins TRBV27 to TRBJ1-5; a weak D match, TRBD1 (5 bases). CDR3 length: 15 amino acids. CDR1 MNHEY and CDR2 SMNVEV come from the germline V gene (reference sequence). The ends were cut back, 5 bases at V and 6 bases at J, with 17 bases in the middle. The CDR3 sequence is CASSTRQGGPQPQHF. CDR3 DNA sequence: TGTGCCAGCAGTACCCGGCAGGGAGGTCCTCAGCCCCAGCATTTT.

In its sample, this clonotype was seen a few times. The chain links TRBV5-1 to TRBJ1-1, with D possibly being TRBD1 (5 bases). V lost 3 bases and J lost 1, with 10 bases in between. The germline gives CDR1 SGHRS, CDR2 YFSETQ. The CDR3 extends over 14 amino acids. CDR3 sequence reads: CASSYGQTNTEAFF. CDR3 coding DNA: TGCGCCAGCAGCTATGGACAAACGAACACTGAAGCTTTCTTT.

The CDR3 loop reads CASSSSLEAFF. The CDR3 coding sequence is TGTGCCAGCAGCTCTTCCCTTGAAGCTTTCTTT. The V gene is TRBV7-9, the J gene TRBJ1-1; D is unresolved. The V and J ends lost 4 bases and 7 bases respectively, with 7 bases between them. CDR1 is SEHNR, CDR2 FQNEAQ, per germline (reference sequence). CDR3 size: 11 residues. The full variable domain, completed using reference TRBV7-9 and TRBJ1-1, is DTGVSQNPRHKITKRGQNVTFRCDPISEHNRLYWYRQTLGQGPEFLTYFQNEAQLEKSRLLSDRFSAERPKGSFSTLEIQRTEQGDSAMYLCASSSSLEAFFGQGTRLTVV.

This clonotype appeared many times. V usage is TRBV29-1 and J usage is TRBJ2-1, with a tentative D call TRBD2 (5 bases). V was cut by 6 bases and J by 7 bases, with 22 bases left in between. Germline-derived CDR1 and CDR2 are SQVTM and ANQGSEA. The CDR3 is 15 residues long. The CDR3 bases are TGCAGCGTGACTGAGACTACTTACCGGGCGAATGAGCAGTTCTTC. Translation: CSVTETTYRANEQFF.

This clonotype was seen only a few times. This chain joins TRBV30 and TRBJ2-3, with 8 bases matching TRBD2. Germline-derived CDR1 and CDR2 are GTSNPN and SVGIG (reference sequence). The J segment lost 0 bases and the V segment lost 0 bases, leaving 5 bases of the junction unmatched. The CDR3 loop spans 16 amino acids. CDR3 sequence (DNA): TGTGCCTGGAGTGTTAGCGGGGCCCCTAGCACAGATACGCAGTATTTT. It yields the protein CAWSVSGAPSTDTQYF. Based on the CDR3 plus reference TRBV30 and TRBJ2-3, the full variable domain is SQTIHQWPATLVQPVGSPLSLECTVEGTSNPNLYWYRQAAGRGLQLLFYSVGIGQISSEVPQNLSASRPQDRQFILSSKKLLLSDSGFYLCAWSVSGAPSTDTQYFGPGTRLTVL.

The chain has TRBV5-1 and TRBJ1-2; TRBD1 is a possible D gene (5 bases). The V end lost 0 bases, the J end lost 7 bases, and 22 bases lay between the germline ends. The CDR3 has 17 amino acids. The V gene's germline CDR1 is SGHRS and CDR2 YFSETQ. CDR3 protein: CASSLGGPGSGPPGYTF. The CDR3 bases are TGCGCCAGCAGCTTGGGGGGCCCAGGGAGTGGGCCTCCTGGCTACACCTTC.

This clonotype has more than one count but fewer than ten. The chain employs TRBV12-3 or TRBV12-4 and TRBJ1-1; the match to TRBD1 covers 8 bases. CDR3 length equals 12 residues. Trimming at V came to 5 bases and at J to 11 bases, leaving 7 bases not matched to a gene. The CDR3 spells CASSRHRGYAFF. DNA for the CDR3: TGTGCCAGCAGTCGACACAGGGGGTACGCTTTCTTT.

The rearrangement links TRBV28 to TRBJ2-7; the match to TRBD2 covers 11 bases. The CDR3 spans 13 residues. J gave up 0 bases and V 9 bases, and 1 base lay outside the gene matches. In germline, CDR1 is MDHEN, CDR2 SYDVKM. The CDR3 bases are TGTGCCAGTACTAGCGGGAGCTCCTACGAGCAGTACGTC. Its protein is CASTSGSSYEQYV.

This clonotype was seen once. The chain combines TRBV7-3 with TRBJ2-1, with 12 positions matching TRBD2. Germline CDR1 and CDR2: SGHTA and FQGTGA. CDR3 length equals 14 residues. V lost 8 bases and J lost 3; bases outside the gene matches: 2. CDR3: CASGLAGNYNEQFF. CDR3 DNA sequence: TGTGCCAGCGGACTAGCGGGGAACTACAATGAGCAGTTCTTC.

The chain carries TRBV24-1 and TRBJ2-1; TRBD1 aligns across 9 bases. J lost 12 bases, V lost 4 bases, and 3 bases had no gene match. Germline V gene lookup returns CDR1 KGHDR and CDR2 SFDVKD. The CDR3 totals 12 residues. The CDR3 is CATSDWTGAQFF. In nucleotides, the CDR3 is TGTGCCACCAGTGACTGGACAGGGGCGCAGTTCTTC.

The V and J genes are TRBV5-1 and TRBJ2-3, with D perhaps being TRBD1 or TRBD2 (5 bases each). V dropped 4 bases and J dropped 3 bases, with 9 bases sitting between them. The CDR3 is 13 amino acids. CDR1 is SGHRS and CDR2 is YFSETQ in the germline V gene. The CDR3 DNA reads TGCGCCAGCAGCATGGGGGTGACAGATACGCAGTATTTT. Amino acids: CASSMGVTDTQYF.

Only a few counts were recorded for this clonotype. The chain combines TRBV5-5 with TRBJ2-1; the match to TRBD2 covers 13 bases. V lost 0 bases to trimming and J lost 8 bases; unmatched junction nucleotides: 8. This CDR3 contains 17 residues. Looked up from germline, CDR1 is SGHKS and CDR2 is YYEKEE (reference sequence). The CDR3 region is CASSLGWTSGRSDEQFF. CDR3 nucleotide sequence: TGTGCCAGCAGCTTGGGTTGGACTAGCGGGAGATCAGATGAGCAGTTCTTC. The variable domain in full, with the rest retrieved from reference TRBV5-5 and TRBJ2-1, is DAGVTQSPTHLIKTRGQQVTLRCSPISGHKSVSWYQQVLGQGPQFIFQYYEKEERGRGNFPDRFSARQFPNYSSELNVNALLLGDSALYLCASSLGWTSGRSDEQFFGPGTRLTVL.

The chain employs TRBV6-1 and TRBJ2-7; 7 positions match TRBD1. This CDR3 has 14 residues. Trimming removed 5 bases from V and 3 bases from J; junction bases left unmatched: 7. Germline V lookup: CDR1 MNHNS, CDR2 SASEGT. The CDR3 loop reads CASSQSGQFYEQYV. Here the CDR3 DNA reads TGTGCCAGCAGTCAATCGGGACAGTTCTACGAGCAGTACGTC.